A selection of T cell receptor beta chains follows, all from one sample in a study of cytomegalovirus exposure and HLA in healthy donors. Clones were sequenced by immunoSEQ multiplex PCR, and TCRdb holds only the in-frame ones, with some missing. The data show more than 95,000 clones, 75% to 85% seen once. Sequences were obtained from PBMCs. Receptors were obtained from a man aged 30 to 39 in good health and CMV-seronegative. Each CDR3 is given with its conserved first and last residue. Each record gives: V gene, clone size, CDR3 protein. Clone size is shown for a subset of rows, as once, few, many or a class of expanded clone.

>TRBV11-2|-
CASSLDKEARIGNTEAFF
>TRBV2|once
CASSEPGQSIAGGPHEQFF
>TRBV5-4|few
CASSLDRNGYTF
>TRBV6-6|-
CASPPSTGYMNTEAFF
>TRBV28|-
CASRTGGPTGELFF
>TRBV5-1|-
CASSLETGVDIQYF
>TRBV6-6|-
CASSPPGNTEAFF
>TRBV15|-
CATSREGLASYEQYF
>TRBV6-1|-
CASSGGGQGLYEQYF
>TRBV9|-
CASSVVRDRATGELFF
>TRBV25-1|once
CASTGADTQYF
>TRBV4-3|-
CASSQDMTPRANVLTF
>TRBV14|-
CASSQDRVTELFF
>TRBV29-1|-
CSAESPRAPRETQYF
>TRBV5-1|once
CASTDGTSGISSTDTQYF
>TRBV5-6|-
CASSLYSGNQETQYF
>TRBV12-5|few
CASGFPGTASNQPQHF
>TRBV6-1|-
CASSEGSGGSTDTQYF
>TRBV30|-
CAWSGGALASDTQYF
>TRBV5-4|-
CASSLEGGAEAFF
>TRBV5-1|-
CASSSQGLAEAFF
>TRBV19|-
CASSIRTRGRGSTEAFF
>TRBV7-8|-
CASSRRDRRDEQFF
>TRBV4-1|-
CASSHGGGTDTQYF
>TRBV7-2|-
CASSTPQGAGFYNEQFF
>TRBV14|-
CASSQTSGGYNEQFF
>TRBV7-9|-
CASSYTGTSNQPQHF
>TRBV5-1|-
CASSLAETRGAFF
>TRBV14|few
CASSQFGGRVGNEQFF
>TRBV4-3|-
CASSQDREGITGELFF
>TRBV6-5|-
CASSYSEGEQYF
>TRBV10-1|-
CASSPETGSSYNEQFF
>TRBV6-6|-
CASRPAGASYEQYF
>TRBV7-2|-
CASSLVGLAYEQYF
>TRBV7-2|-
CASSLATTPQETQYF
>TRBV5-1|-
CASTIRDSRTDTQYF
>TRBV25-1|-
CASSDSSYEQYF
>TRBV11-3|-
CASSSRAGRQETQYF
>TRBV4-2|many
CASSQAVASGDSYNEQFF
>TRBV21-1|-
CASSATQVRGQPSTDTQYF
>TRBV13|-
CASSLGSYEQYF
>TRBV6-5|-
CASRAAPISTGELFF
>TRBV4-3|-
CASSHASLGQSYNSPLNF
>TRBV28|-
CASSSRGPRTEQFF
>TRBV4-2|few
CASSQVGSLNTEAFF
>TRBV5-4|-
CASRQFGGIRTGELFF
>TRBV6-5|-
CASSWAGGSQETQYF
>TRBV30|few
CAWSRWSVDSRAENTEAFF
>TRBV6-1|few
CASSAANGGQAFF
>TRBV6-4|-
CASRPDRGVDTEAFF